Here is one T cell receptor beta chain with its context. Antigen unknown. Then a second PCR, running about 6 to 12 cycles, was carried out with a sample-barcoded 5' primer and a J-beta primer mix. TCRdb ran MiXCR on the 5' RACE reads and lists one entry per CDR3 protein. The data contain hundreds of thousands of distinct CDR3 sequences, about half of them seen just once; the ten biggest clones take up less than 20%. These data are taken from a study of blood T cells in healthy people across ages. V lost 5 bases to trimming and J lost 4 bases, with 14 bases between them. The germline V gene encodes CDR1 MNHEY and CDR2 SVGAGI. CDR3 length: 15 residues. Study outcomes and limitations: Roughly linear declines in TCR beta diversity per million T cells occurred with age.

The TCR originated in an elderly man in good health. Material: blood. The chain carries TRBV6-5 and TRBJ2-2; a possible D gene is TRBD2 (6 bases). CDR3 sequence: CASSQTSIGTGELFF. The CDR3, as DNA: TGTGCCAGCAGTCAAACTAGCATAGGCACCGGGGAGCTGTTTTTT.